These T cell receptor beta chains were read from a single sample in a study of blood T cell repertoires in COVID-19. Assay used: immunoSEQ multiplex PCR; TCRdb lists only in-frame clones, some missing. The sample contains about 170,000 clones, 83% of which appear only once. Sequenced input: peripheral blood. The receptor set was obtained from a woman of 80 years or more with acute or convalescent COVID-19. CDR3s include the opening cysteine and the closing phenylalanine or tryptophan. D genes are given only for firm matches. Clone size is not always given. Where it is, it says once, few, many or a class for expanded clones.

v_call,d_call,j_call,clone_size,cdr3_nt,cdr3_aa
TRBV30,TRBD1,TRBJ1-1,NA,TGTGCCTGGAGTATTGGACAGGGGACTCGGGAAGCTTTCTTT,CAWSIGQGTREAFF
TRBV4-1,TRBD1,TRBJ2-7,NA,TGCGCCAGCAGCCAAGACGCCGGGACAGGTCCCTACGAGCAGTACTTC,CASSQDAGTGPYEQYF
TRBV10-3,NA,TRBJ1-5,NA,TGTGCCATCAGTGCCCAACCAACACAGGGAATCCAGCATTTT,CAISAQPTQGIQHF
TRBV4-2,NA,TRBJ2-3,NA,TGTGCCAGCAGCCAGGGGGGTGGATTGGAAGAGACAGATACGCAGTATTTT,CASSQGGGLEETDTQYF
TRBV3-1/TRBV3-2,TRBD1,TRBJ1-2,NA,TGTGCCAGCAGCCAAGATCGGGGACAGGGGTATGGCTACACCTTC,CASSQDRGQGYGYTF
TRBV12-3/TRBV12-4,NA,TRBJ1-2,NA,TGTGCCAGCCTCGGGGGGGGATGGAATGGCTACACCTTC,CASLGGGWNGYTF
TRBV29-1,NA,TRBJ2-3,NA,TGCAGCCTCGCGGGCGGAGACACAGATACGCAGTATTTT,CSLAGGDTDTQYF
TRBV12-3/TRBV12-4,TRBD1,TRBJ2-1,NA,TGTGCCGACGGGACAGGGGGGAATGAGCAGTTCTTC,CADGTGGNEQFF
TRBV7-2,TRBD1,TRBJ1-2,NA,TGTGCCAGCAGCTTAGAGGGGGCCCAGAGTCCAAACTATGGCTACACCTTC,CASSLEGAQSPNYGYTF
TRBV20-1,NA,TRBJ1-5,few,TGCAGTGCTAGTGGCGGTAATAGCAATCAGCCCCAGCATTTT,CSASGGNSNQPQHF
TRBV9,NA,TRBJ2-2,NA,TGTGCCAGCACCGTAGCGGAGCAGCCCTCCGCGAACACCGGGGAGCTGTTTTTT,CASTVAEQPSANTGELFF
TRBV7-9,TRBD1,TRBJ2-3,once,TGTGCCAGCAGCACGCAAAGGGACAGACCCACAGATACGCAGTATTTT,CASSTQRDRPTDTQYF
TRBV6-5,NA,TRBJ1-3,NA,TGTGCCAGCCACACAGGGCCTGGAAACACCATATATTTT,CASHTGPGNTIYF
TRBV27,NA,TRBJ2-1,NA,TGTGCCAGCAGTCGAGACCGGGCTCGGGGGTACAATGAGCAGTTCTTC,CASSRDRARGYNEQFF
TRBV18,NA,TRBJ2-4,NA,TGTGCCAGCTCACCACCGTACAGGAACATTCAGTACTTC,CASSPPYRNIQYF
TRBV27,TRBD2,TRBJ2-1,NA,TGTGCCAGCAGTTTATCTCCCCGGGACTACCCCTACAATGAGCAGTTCTTC,CASSLSPRDYPYNEQFF
TRBV7-9,TRBD1,TRBJ2-7,NA,TGTGCCAGCAGGCGTGGGACAGGGGACGAGCAGTACTTC,CASRRGTGDEQYF
TRBV7-2,NA,TRBJ1-6,NA,TGTGCCAGCAGCTTAGCTATGGGAGGAGATTCACCCCTCCACTTT,CASSLAMGGDSPLHF
TRBV6-5,NA,TRBJ1-1,NA,TGTGCCAGCAGGTCCCAGACAGTAGTCAACACTGAAGCTTTCTTT,CASRSQTVVNTEAFF
TRBV4-3,NA,TRBJ2-1,NA,TGCGCCAGCAGCCCCAGAGCGGGTACACAAGGCAATGAGCAGTTCTTC,CASSPRAGTQGNEQFF
TRBV12-3/TRBV12-4,NA,TRBJ2-1,NA,TGTGCCAGCAGTTTCGGCGGGATTAATGAGCAGTTCTTC,CASSFGGINEQFF
TRBV6-5,TRBD2,TRBJ2-1,NA,TGTGCCAGCAGTTACGTAGCGGGTGGACTCAATGAGCAGTTCTTC,CASSYVAGGLNEQFF
TRBV5-6,TRBD1,TRBJ1-2,NA,TGTGCCAGCAGCCCAGACAGGGTAAGCTCTGGCTACACCTTC,CASSPDRVSSGYTF
TRBV7-2,NA,TRBJ1-5,NA,TGTGCCAGCAGCTTAAGCCAGGGTGATCAGCCCCAGCATTTT,CASSLSQGDQPQHF
TRBV10-3,NA,TRBJ2-5,once,TGTGCCATCAGTTCCCGTCCCCAGGAGACCCAGTACTTC,CAISSRPQETQYF
TRBV27,TRBD1,TRBJ2-2,once,TGTGCCAGCCAGGGGGCTGTCCAGACCGGGGAGCTGTTTTTT,CASQGAVQTGELFF
TRBV3-1/TRBV3-2,NA,TRBJ1-5,NA,TGTGCCAGCAGCCAAGCCCGGTTAGATAGCAATCAGCCCCAGCATTTT,CASSQARLDSNQPQHF
TRBV7-2,NA,TRBJ2-7,few,TGTGCCAGCAGCTTAGAAGGTCTAGCGTCCGAGCAGTACTTC,CASSLEGLASEQYF
TRBV10-3,NA,TRBJ2-2,NA,TGTGCCATCAGGGACAACCAAAACACCGGGGAGCTGTTTTTT,CAIRDNQNTGELFF
TRBV19,NA,TRBJ2-5,NA,TGTGCCAGTAGTATGGGGGCGAGGGAGACCCAGTACTTC,CASSMGARETQYF
TRBV10-1,NA,TRBJ2-7,NA,TGCGCCAGCACCCACGGGGGTCCCTACGAGCAGTACTTC,CASTHGGPYEQYF
TRBV15,NA,TRBJ1-1,once,TGTGCCACCAGCATACAGACACTAGGGTTGATGAACACTGAAGCTTTCTTT,CATSIQTLGLMNTEAFF
TRBV9,NA,TRBJ2-7,few,TGTGCCAGCAGCGTCGCCACAGGGCCCTCCTACGAGCAGTACTTC,CASSVATGPSYEQYF
TRBV19,NA,TRBJ1-1,NA,TGTGCCAGTAGTATAGTCCATCTTCAGACTGAAGCTTTCTTT,CASSIVHLQTEAFF
TRBV9,TRBD2,TRBJ2-3,NA,TGTGCCAGCAGCGCCGGACTAGCCCCAGATACGCAGTATTTT,CASSAGLAPDTQYF
TRBV5-1,NA,TRBJ2-2,NA,TGCGCCAGCAGCTTGGACTCGAACACCGGGGAGCTGTTTTTT,CASSLDSNTGELFF